These 26 T cell receptor beta chains originate from one sample sequenced in a study of T cell responses to AZD1222 COVID-19 vaccine. The table came from immunoSEQ multiplex PCR; TCRdb's copy has only in-frame clones and leaves some out. The repertoire includes tens of thousands of clones, 84% of them detected once, and under 7.5% sits in the top ten. The sequencing here drew on peripheral blood, taken on day 0 of AZD1222 vaccination. The receptors here all came from an adult in good health.

The genes are TRBV7-9 and TRBJ2-7; TRBD1 agrees at 9 bases. The CDR3 contains 15 residues. V shed 4 bases and J 4 bases; nucleotides not matched to a gene: 8. CDR1 is SEHNR, CDR2 FQNEAQ, per germline (reference sequence). The CDR3 nucleotides are TGTGCCAGCAGCTCGGGACAGGGAATCGGATACGAGCAGTACTTC. This encodes CASSSGQGIGYEQYF. Drawing the rest from reference TRBV7-9 and TRBJ2-7, the complete variable domain is DTGVSQNPRHKITKRGQNVTFRCDPISEHNRLYWYRQTLGQGPEFLTYFQNEAQLEKSRLLSDRFSAERPKGSFSTLEIQRTEQGDSAMYLCASSSGQGIGYEQYFGPGTRLTVT.

The chain is built from TRBV5-6 and TRBJ2-7; maybe TRBD1 (6 bases). CDR1 is SGHDT and CDR2 is YYEEEE in the germline V gene. Trimming removed 2 bases at V and 0 bases at J, with 12 bases between. The CDR3 spans 15 residues. CDR3: CASSFLAGDSYEQYF. The CDR3 DNA reads TGTGCCAGCAGCTTCTTGGCAGGGGACTCCTACGAGCAGTACTTC. The variable domain in full, with the rest retrieved from reference TRBV5-6 and TRBJ2-7, is DAGVTQSPTHLIKTRGQQVTLRCSPKSGHDTVSWYQQALGQGPQFIFQYYEEEERQRGNFPDRFSGHQFPNYSSELNVNALLLGDSALYLCASSFLAGDSYEQYFGPGTRLTVT.

In this sample, this clone turned up once. The rearrangement joins TRBV5-5 to TRBJ1-5, with unresolved D. Trimming left V 4 bases short and J 0 bases short, with 11 bases between. This CDR3 comprises 15 residues. Germline-derived CDR1 and CDR2 are SGHKS and YYEKEE (reference sequence). The CDR3: CASSHGDYSNQPQHF. For the CDR3, the DNA is TGTGCCAGCAGCCACGGGGATTATAGCAATCAGCCCCAGCATTTT.

In this sample, this clone turned up a few times. The chain has TRBV6-1 and TRBJ2-5; D call uncertain. Trimming stripped 3 bases from V and 5 bases from J, with 10 bases between. The CDR3 has 13 amino acids. Germline V CDR1 and CDR2: MNHNS, SASEGT. In nucleotides, the CDR3 is TGTGCCAGCAGTGACAACAAGAGGGAGACCCAGTACTTC. Its translation is CASSDNKRETQYF.

The chain employs TRBV25-1 and TRBJ1-1, with D uncertain. The CDR3 extends over 15 amino acids. V lost 1 base and J lost 3, with 12 bases in between. Germline V CDR1 and CDR2: MGHDK, SYGVNS. The CDR3, as DNA: TGTGCCAGCAGTGAATCCGGGGTAGAATACACTGAAGCTTTCTTT. Protein: CASSESGVEYTEAFF.

To note about this clone: This specimen includes other DNA sequences encoding the same CDR3. The V gene is TRBV7-9, the J gene TRBJ2-7; D might be TRBD1 (6 bases). In germline, CDR1 is SEHNR, CDR2 FQNEAQ (reference sequence). Between the trimmed V and J ends, which lost 4 bases and 3 bases, there was a span of 7 bases. There are 12 residues in the CDR3. CDR3 bases: TGTGCCAGCAGCTCACAGGGCTACGAGCAGTACTTC. Translation: CASSSQGYEQYF.

This clone was detected only once. The chain carries TRBV7-2 and TRBJ1-1, with TRBD1 as a possible D gene (6 bases). Germline lookup yields CDR1 SGHTA and CDR2 FQGNSA. The CDR3 loop spans 15 amino acids. Trimming shortened V by 2 bases and J by 0 bases, and 10 bases separated the two germline ends. Here the CDR3 reads CASSLWGAVNTEAFF. The CDR3 DNA follows: TGTGCCAGCAGCTTATGGGGGGCGGTGAACACTGAAGCTTTCTTT.

This chain connects TRBV29-1 to TRBJ1-5, with D possibly matching TRBD1 (5 bases). This CDR3 has 12 residues. The germline CDR1 and CDR2 sequences are SQVTM and ANQGSEA. Trimming shortened V by 6 bases and J by 4 bases, and 10 bases separated the two germline ends. The DNA for the CDR3 is TGCAGCGTACGGGACGCAAATCAGCCCCAGCATTTT. Translation: CSVRDANQPQHF. Together with reference TRBV29-1 and TRBJ1-5, the CDR3 gives the full variable domain: SAVISQKPSRDICQRGTSLTIQCQVDSQVTMMFWYRQQPGQSLTLIATANQGSEATYESGFVIDKFPISRPNLTFSTLTVSNMSPEDSSIYLCSVRDANQPQHFGDGTRLSIL.

CDR3 residues: CASSPSGTFWNEQFF. The CDR3, as DNA: TGTGCCAGCAGTCCGTCGGGGACCTTCTGGAATGAGCAGTTCTTC. This chain connects TRBV6-5 to TRBJ2-1, with D perhaps matching TRBD1 or TRBD2 (5 bases each). Trimming took 5 bases from V and 7 from J, leaving 18 bases between them. CDR1 and CDR2 (germline): MNHEY, SVGAGI. This CDR3 has 15 residues.

The genes are TRBV5-1 and TRBJ1-4, with D hard to call. The CDR3 is 14 amino acids. Per germline, CDR1 SGHRS and CDR2 YFSETQ. The V end lost 2 bases, the J end lost 3 bases, and 8 bases lay between the germline ends. The chain's CDR3 is CASSLDTSNEKLFF. The CDR3 nucleotides read TGCGCCAGCAGCTTAGACACCTCTAATGAAAAACTGTTTTTT.

The rearrangement uses TRBV27 and TRBJ2-1, with a tentative D call TRBD1 (5 bases). V was trimmed by 7 bases and J by 0 bases, leaving 7 bases between them. The CDR3 has 13 amino acids. From germline, CDR1 is MNHEY and CDR2 SMNVEV (reference sequence). DNA of the CDR3: TGTGCCAGCACGGACAACTCCTACAATGAGCAGTTCTTC. This encodes CASTDNSYNEQFF.

The chain links TRBV7-6 to TRBJ2-7, with D possibly being TRBD2 (6 bases). Germline CDR1 is SGHVS and CDR2 is FNYEAQ. The germline V and J ends were trimmed by 5 bases and 4 bases, with 15 bases remaining between them. The CDR3 consists of 14 residues. CDR3 coding DNA: TGTGCCAGCAGCCTATGGCCGGGACTGTACGAGCAGTACTTC. Protein product: CASSLWPGLYEQYF.

V and J are TRBV5-1 and TRBJ1-4, with D maybe TRBD1 (6 bases). The germline gives CDR1 SGHRS, CDR2 YFSETQ. The CDR3 loop spans 14 amino acids. Trimming took off 4 bases at V and 8 bases at J, with 15 bases between the two ends. Here the CDR3 DNA reads TGCGCCAGCAGCCTCGATCCGGGGGCGGAAAAACTGTTTTTT. As protein: CASSLDPGAEKLFF. The full variable domain, completed using reference TRBV5-1 and TRBJ1-4, is KAGVTQTPRYLIKTRGQQVTLSCSPISGHRSVSWYQQTPGQGLQFLFEYFSETQRNKGNFPGRFSGRQFSNSRSEMNVSTLELGDSALYLCASSLDPGAEKLFFGSGTQLSVL.

This clone appeared a few times. J is TRBJ1-1 and V is TRBV18, with TRBD1 as a possible D gene (6 bases). Germline V gene data show CDR1 as KGHSH and CDR2 as LQKENI. V was shortened by 2 bases and J by 3 bases, with 13 bases between the two germline ends. The CDR3 runs to 15 residues. CDR3 nucleotides: TGTGCCAGCTCACCATTGGCAGGGGACGACACTGAAGCTTTCTTT. Translation gives CASSPLAGDDTEAFF.

V is TRBV7-8 and J is TRBJ2-3; D is perhaps TRBD1 (5 bases). CDR3 size: 13 residues. Between the trimmed V and J ends, which lost 4 bases and 5 bases, there was a span of 10 bases. Germline V lookup: CDR1 SGHVS, CDR2 FQNEAQ. CDR3: CASSSQVEDTQYF. CDR3 coding DNA: TGTGCCAGCAGCTCACAGGTGGAAGATACGCAGTATTTT.

In this sample, this clone turned up once. The V and J genes are TRBV11-2 and TRBJ2-7; 7 positions agree with TRBD1. Unmatched junction bases numbered 6, after V lost 4 bases and J lost 0 bases. The germline CDR1 and CDR2 sequences are SGHAT and FQNNGV. CDR3 length equals 15 residues. CDR3 nucleotide sequence: TGTGCCAGCAGCTCATACAGGGGCGACTCCTACGAGCAGTACTTC. Protein sequence: CASSSYRGDSYEQYF.

The gene calls are TRBV11-2 and TRBJ2-7; 9 nucleotides agree with TRBD1. CDR1 and CDR2 (germline): SGHAT, FQNNGV. The CDR3 sequence is 16 residues long. Unmatched junction bases numbered 10, after V lost 4 bases and J lost 3 bases. The CDR3 region is CASSSGTGTGIYEQYF. CDR3 DNA: TGTGCCAGCAGCTCCGGGACGGGGACAGGGATCTACGAGCAGTACTTC.

The genes are TRBV28 and TRBJ1-3, with a tentative D call TRBD1 (5 bases). Between the trimmed V and J ends, which lost 0 bases and 0 bases, there was a span of 15 bases. The V gene's germline CDR1 is MDHEN and CDR2 SYDVKM. The CDR3 extends over 18 amino acids. The CDR3, as DNA: TGTGCCAGCAGTTTATGGGGGCCGACACTAAGCTCTGGAAACACCATATATTTT. Its translation is CASSLWGPTLSSGNTIYF.

This clone appeared a single time. The V gene is TRBV4-2, the J gene TRBJ1-2; D is undetermined. The V gene's germline CDR1 is LGHNA and CDR2 YNFKEQ. This CDR3 is 15 amino acids long. The germline V and J ends were trimmed by 1 base and 2 bases, with 11 bases remaining between them. CDR3 amino acids: CASSQVVDLNYGYTF. The CDR3 nucleotides read TGTGCCAGCAGCCAAGTAGTGGATCTCAACTATGGCTACACCTTC.

The chain recombines TRBV6-1 with TRBJ1-1; 8 positions agree with TRBD1. The V and J ends lost 1 base and 5 bases, in that order; junction bases with no gene match: 6. The CDR3 has 15 residues. Germline V gene sequence: CDR1 MNHNS, CDR2 SASEGT. The CDR3 loop reads CASSEGTGWGTEAFF. The CDR3 bases are TGTGCCAGCAGTGAAGGGACAGGGTGGGGGACTGAAGCTTTCTTT.

The chain has TRBV19 and TRBJ2-7; 8 nucleotides agree with TRBD1. This CDR3 has 16 residues. The junction had 7 bases not matched to a gene; V was cut back by 3 bases and J by 0 bases. CDR1 and CDR2 from the germline V gene are LNHDA and SQIVND (reference sequence). The CDR3 protein is CASSMSPGGYSYEQYF. The CDR3 DNA is TGTGCCAGTAGTATGTCTCCAGGGGGCTACTCCTACGAGCAGTACTTC.

The genes are TRBV7-8 and TRBJ2-3, with D unclear. Germline V gives CDR1 SGHVS, CDR2 FQNEAQ. This CDR3 region has 12 residues. Between the trimmed V and J ends, which lost 3 bases and 6 bases, there was a span of 7 bases. This CDR3 reads CASSLVVDTQYF. For the CDR3, the DNA is TGTGCCAGCAGCTTGGTGGTCGATACGCAGTATTTT.

The genes are TRBV4-1 and TRBJ1-4, with TRBD1 identical over 8 bases. This CDR3 has 15 residues. After removal of 6 bases from V and 8 bases from J, the junction contained 11 bases not matched to a gene. Germline CDR1 and CDR2: MGHRA and YSYEKL. CDR3 sequence reads: CASRRSGTGGEKLFF. The CDR3 region has the DNA TGCGCCAGCAGACGCTCCGGGACAGGAGGCGAAAAACTGTTTTTT.

J is TRBJ1-6 and V is TRBV4-2; D remains ambiguous. Germline V gene data show CDR1 as LGHNA and CDR2 as YNFKEQ. Trimming took off 1 base at V and 5 bases at J, with 9 bases between the two ends. The CDR3 is made up of 15 amino acids. The CDR3 region is CASSQVRFDNSPLHF. CDR3 coding DNA: TGTGCCAGCAGCCAAGTCAGATTCGATAATTCACCCCTCCACTTT.

The chain joins TRBV6-5 to TRBJ2-4; 8 bases fit TRBD2. V gave up 8 bases and J gave up 1 base; unmatched junction bases: 1. The CDR3 spans 13 residues. Germline V lookup: CDR1 MNHEY, CDR2 SVGAGI. In DNA, the CDR3 is TGTGCCAGCGCGGGAGGTGCCAAAAACATTCAGTACTTC. Encoded protein: CASAGGAKNIQYF.

The chain joins TRBV5-6 to TRBJ1-6, with 10 bases aligning to TRBD1. The CDR3 is 15 residues long. Losses at the gene ends were 0 bases for V and 8 bases for J; bases not matched to a gene: 2. Germline lookup yields CDR1 SGHDT and CDR2 YYEEEE. This CDR3 reads CASSLEGTGDSPLHF. The CDR3, as DNA: TGTGCCAGCAGCTTGGAGGGGACAGGGGATTCACCCCTCCACTTT.